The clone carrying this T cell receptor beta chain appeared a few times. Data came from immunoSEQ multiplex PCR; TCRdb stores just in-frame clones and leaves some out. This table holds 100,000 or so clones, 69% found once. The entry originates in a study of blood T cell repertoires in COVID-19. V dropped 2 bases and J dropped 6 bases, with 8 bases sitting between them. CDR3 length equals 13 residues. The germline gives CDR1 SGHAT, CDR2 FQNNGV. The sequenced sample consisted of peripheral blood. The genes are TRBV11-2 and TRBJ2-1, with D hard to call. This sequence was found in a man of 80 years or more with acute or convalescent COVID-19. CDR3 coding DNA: TGTGCCAGCAGCTTAAGCCCTCCCAATGAGCAGTTCTTC. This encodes CASSLSPPNEQFF.